A single sample is the source of the 17 T cell receptor beta chains below, sequenced in a study of blood T cell repertoires in COVID-19 (dated by TCRdb to between 2020 and 2021). Library preparation was by the immunoSEQ multiplex PCR assay. TCRdb carries this immuneACCESS record with in-frame sequences only. Its versions omit some clonotypes, under half of them owing to an unresolved V gene in the studies checked, with the rest unexplained. In all, the sample holds some 77,000 clones, and roughly 80% of those were seen once. Approximately 1.7% of the sample rests with the top ten. What was sequenced was peripheral blood. These receptor sequences come from a woman aged 60-75 years with acute or convalescent COVID-19.

The chain couples TRBV28 to TRBJ1-2, with unresolved D. CDR3 length: 14 amino acids. The V end lost 3 bases, the J end lost 5 bases, and 13 bases lay between the germline ends. Germline V gene sequence: CDR1 MDHEN, CDR2 SYDVKM. CDR3 nucleotide sequence: TGTGCCAGCAGTTTCAACATCGGGAGATATGGCTACACCTTC. Translation gives CASSFNIGRYGYTF.

The V call is TRBV3-1 (or the pseudogene TRBV3-2), the J call TRBJ2-1; TRBD1 agrees at 7 bases. This CDR3 contains 15 residues. Germline-derived CDR1 and CDR2 are LGHDT and YNNKEL (reference sequence). V shed 2 bases and J 2 bases; nucleotides not matched to a gene: 3. The CDR3 DNA is TGTGCCAGCAGCCAAACAGGGGCGACCTACAATGAGCAGTTCTTC. Encoded protein: CASSQTGATYNEQFF.

The chain has TRBV5-1 and TRBJ2-3; perhaps TRBD2 as D (6 bases). V shed 0 bases and J shed 1 base, with 12 bases lying between them. Germline CDR1 reads SGHRS; CDR2 reads YFSETQ. CDR3 length: 16 amino acids. The CDR3, as DNA: TGCGCCAGCAGCTTGGCCGGGGGTGGGGGCACAGATACGCAGTATTTT. It codes for CASSLAGGGGTDTQYF.

The rearrangement uses TRBV6-1 and TRBJ2-1; D is ambiguous. CDR1 MNHNS and CDR2 SASEGT come from the germline V gene. The CDR3 length is 12 residues. V was trimmed by 3 bases and J by 5 bases, leaving 5 bases between them. The CDR3 region is CASSDKNNEQFF. Here the CDR3 DNA reads TGTGCCAGCAGTGACAAAAACAATGAGCAGTTCTTC.

The chain joins TRBV5-1 to TRBJ2-1; TRBD2 agrees at 7 bases. The CDR3 consists of 16 residues. The V segment lost 4 bases and the J segment 3 bases; nucleotides outside the gene matches: 10. Germline values: CDR1 SGHRS, CDR2 YFSETQ. CDR3 nucleotides: TGCGCCAGCAGCAAGCAGGCGGGAGTGGGCTACAATGAGCAGTTCTTC. It codes for CASSKQAGVGYNEQFF.

The V call is TRBV7-8, the J call TRBJ2-1; 10 nucleotides agree with TRBD2. Trimming at V came to 4 bases and at J to 4 bases, leaving 7 bases not matched to a gene. This CDR3 contains 16 residues. Looked up from germline, CDR1 is SGHVS and CDR2 is FQNEAQ. The CDR3 DNA reads as TGTGCCAGCAGCTCAAAAGCGGGGGGGACGTACAATGAGCAGTTCTTC. Translated, it gives CASSSKAGGTYNEQFF. Combining the CDR3 with reference TRBV7-8 and TRBJ2-1 gives the whole variable domain GAGVSQSPRYKVAKRGQDVALRCDPISGHVSLFWYQQALGQGPEFLTYFQNEAQLDKSGLPSDRFFAERPEGSVSTLKIQRTQQEDSAVYLCASSSKAGGTYNEQFFGPGTRLTVL.

This CDR3 is CASSRYMFGDMNTEAFF. The CDR3 region has the DNA TGTGCCAGCAGCCGGTACATGTTCGGGGACATGAACACTGAAGCTTTCTTT. The chain recombines TRBV5-6 with TRBJ1-1, with D possibly being TRBD1 (6 bases). CDR3 length: 17 amino acids. Germline CDR1 is SGHDT and CDR2 is YYEEEE. V was cut by 4 bases and J by 0 bases, with 19 bases left in between.

This clone showed up just a few times. J is TRBJ1-5 and V is TRBV6-1, with 9 bases lining up with TRBD1. Looked up from germline, CDR1 is MNHNS and CDR2 is SASEGT. This CDR3 region has 14 residues. V shed 3 bases, J shed 10 bases, and the junction held 7 bases outside the gene matches. CDR3 region: CASSDNRGPNPQHF. In DNA, the CDR3 is TGTGCCAGCAGTGACAACAGGGGGCCGAATCCCCAGCATTTT.

The chain has TRBV3-1 (or the pseudogene TRBV3-2) and TRBJ2-7; TRBD2 matches at 8 bases. CDR3 size: 16 residues. Per the germline V gene, CDR1 is LGHDT and CDR2 is YNNKEL (reference sequence). The V gene end was trimmed by 4 bases and the J gene end by 7 bases; junction bases not matched to a gene: 15. The CDR3 protein is CASSLDSASGSLEQYF. In nucleotides, the CDR3 is TGTGCCAGCAGCCTTGACTCAGCGAGCGGGAGTTTGGAGCAGTACTTC.

V and J are TRBV6-6 and TRBJ2-1; 11 bases match TRBD2. CDR1 is MNHNY and CDR2 is SVGAGI in the germline V gene (reference sequence). The CDR3 has 15 residues. Germline trimming cut 7 bases from V and 6 bases from J; bases unmatched to any gene: 8. CDR3 in amino acids: CASKSSGGAVNEQFF. The CDR3 coding sequence is TGTGCCAGCAAGAGTAGCGGGGGGGCCGTCAATGAGCAGTTCTTC.

As concerns this clone: This specimen includes other DNA sequences encoding the same CDR3. The chain combines TRBV28 with TRBJ1-5, with 7 nucleotides matching TRBD1. From germline, CDR1 is MDHEN and CDR2 SYDVKM. The CDR3 is 14 residues long. J lost 2 bases, V lost 7 bases, and 5 bases had no gene match. The CDR3 coding sequence is TGTGCCAGCAATACAGGGGCAGGCAATCAGCCCCAGCATTTT. This translates into CASNTGAGNQPQHF. The variable domain in full, with the rest retrieved from reference TRBV28 and TRBJ1-5, is DVKVTQSSRYLVKRTGEKVFLECVQDMDHENMFWYRQDPGLGLRLIYFSYDVKMKEKGDIPEGYSVSREKKERFSLILESASTNQTSMYLCASNTGAGNQPQHFGDGTRLSIL.

The chain uses TRBV6-5 and TRBJ1-1; the match to TRBD1 covers 7 bases. This CDR3 is built from 14 residues. In germline, CDR1 is MNHEY, CDR2 SVGAGI. Trimming at V came to 4 bases and at J to 4 bases, leaving 6 bases not matched to a gene. The DNA for the CDR3 is TGTGCCAGCAGTTTAGACAGGGTCCCCACTGAAGCTTTCTTT. Translated, it gives CASSLDRVPTEAFF.

The V call is TRBV10-3, the J call TRBJ1-1, with D possibly TRBD1 on 5 matching bases. The V gene's germline CDR1 is ENHRY and CDR2 SYGVKD. V lost 11 bases and J 0 bases, leaving 13 bases between the germline ends. The CDR3 sequence is 13 residues long. The chain's CDR3 is CACRGSVNTEAFF. The CDR3 DNA follows: TGTGCCTGCCGGGGGAGTGTGAACACTGAAGCTTTCTTT.

This chain links TRBV5-6 with TRBJ2-4; no definite D call. V was clipped by 2 bases and J by 0 bases, with 6 bases between them. This CDR3 region has 14 residues. Germline loops: CDR1 SGHDT, CDR2 YYEEEE. DNA for the CDR3: TGTGCCAGCAGCTTCCAAATAGCCAAAAACATTCAGTACTTC. Protein product: CASSFQIAKNIQYF.

The rearrangement links TRBV5-1 to TRBJ1-2, with D perhaps matching TRBD1 (5 bases). CDR1 SGHRS and CDR2 YFSETQ come from the germline V gene. V was cut by 2 bases and J by 4 bases, with 18 bases left in between. The CDR3 is made up of 16 amino acids. CDR3 DNA: TGCGCCAGCAGCTTCGCAGACACCAAGGGGTTCTATGGCTACACCTTC. Protein product: CASSFADTKGFYGYTF.

This clone was recorded once. This sequence joins TRBV19 and TRBJ1-2; 9 positions match TRBD1. CDR1 LNHDA and CDR2 SQIVND come from the germline V gene (reference sequence). V lost 5 bases, J lost 5 bases, and 18 bases stayed unmatched. CDR3 length: 18 residues. The CDR3 DNA follows: TGTGCCAGTAGTGTCTATCCTAGGGACAGGGACGCTAGATATGGCTACACCTTC. Translation: CASSVYPRDRDARYGYTF.

The chain is built from TRBV7-9 and TRBJ2-6; a weak D match, TRBD1 (5 bases). The germline V gene has CDR1 SEHNR and CDR2 FQNEAQ (reference sequence). CDR3 length: 18 amino acids. The V gene lost 5 bases and the J gene lost 0 bases, with 17 bases spanning the gap. This chain's CDR3 is CASSPHSTAASGANVLTF. CDR3 DNA sequence: TGTGCCAGCAGCCCCCACTCGACAGCCGCCTCTGGGGCCAACGTCCTGACTTTC.